A single sample is the source of the 12 T cell receptor beta chains below, sequenced in a study of coeliac disease. The table came from immunoSEQ multiplex PCR; TCRdb's copy has only in-frame clones and leaves some out. The table has about 9,400 clones, over 55% seen once. The source material was lamina propria lymphocytes from the gut. The receptors originated from a woman aged 55-69 years with celiac disease.

The chain links TRBV12-5 to TRBJ2-6; perhaps TRBD1 as D (5 bases). Trimming took off 5 bases at V and 5 bases at J, with 22 bases between the two ends. CDR1 LGHNT and CDR2 FRNRAP come from the germline V gene. The CDR3 has 18 residues. The CDR3 loop is CASGPQHAGQSRANVLTF. CDR3 bases: TGTGCTAGTGGTCCCCAGCATGCAGGACAAAGTCGGGCCAACGTCCTGACTTTC.

DNA of the CDR3: TGCGCCAGCAGCTTCGGGGCAGGGGCTGACCAGCCCCAGCATTTT. Translating it yields CASSFGAGADQPQHF. The J gene is TRBJ1-5, the V gene TRBV5-1, with a possible D match to TRBD1 (6 bases). This CDR3 has 15 amino acids. V was cut by 2 bases and J by 7 bases, with 16 bases left in between. Germline lookup yields CDR1 SGHRS and CDR2 YFSETQ.

The genes are TRBV10-3 and TRBJ2-7, with TRBD1 matching 9 bases. Germline V CDR1 and CDR2: ENHRY, SYGVKD. V lost 3 bases to trimming and J lost 2 bases; unmatched junction nucleotides: 5. This CDR3 spans 15 amino acids. CDR3 DNA sequence: TGTGCCATCAGTGACCCACAGGGGGCCGCCTACGAGCAGTACTTC. Its protein product is CAISDPQGAAYEQYF.

This clone was seen only a few times. The V and J genes are TRBV9 and TRBJ1-5; D perhaps matches TRBD1 (6 bases). Trimming removed 0 bases from V and 4 bases from J, with 11 bases in between. The germline V gene encodes CDR1 SGDLS and CDR2 YYNGEE. The CDR3 consists of 15 residues. CDR3 residues: CASSVDGGSNQPQHF. The CDR3 nucleotides read TGTGCCAGCAGCGTAGATGGGGGCAGTAATCAGCCCCAGCATTTT.

The chain couples TRBV7-9 to TRBJ2-7; D is unresolved. Germline lookup yields CDR1 SEHNR and CDR2 FQNEAQ (reference sequence). Between the trimmed V and J ends, which lost 5 bases and 2 bases, there was a span of 13 bases. The CDR3 has 14 residues. CDR3 amino acids: CASSQLGRPYEQYF. The CDR3 nucleotides are TGTGCCAGCAGCCAATTGGGCAGACCCTACGAGCAGTACTTC.

In its sample, this clone was seen once. The V and J genes are TRBV7-6 and TRBJ2-6, with 7 bases fitting TRBD1. CDR1 is SGHVS and CDR2 is FNYEAQ in the germline V gene. The trim removed 3 bases at V and 0 bases at J, leaving 5 bases unmatched. This CDR3 spans 17 amino acids. Here the CDR3 DNA reads TGTGCCAGCAGCTTCGGGACAGCGACCTCTGGGGCCAACGTCCTGACTTTC. As protein: CASSFGTATSGANVLTF.

This clone was seen a few times. In DNA form, the CDR3 reads TGTGCCAGCAGCTTACGGGGTTCAGATACGCAGTATTTT. Amino acids: CASSLRGSDTQYF. This chain connects TRBV7-2 to TRBJ2-3; possible D gene TRBD2, 5 bases. Germline lookup yields CDR1 SGHTA and CDR2 FQGNSA. The CDR3 runs to 13 residues. The V end lost 2 bases, the J end lost 4 bases, and 7 bases lay between the germline ends. The full variable domain, its missing parts supplied by reference TRBV7-2 and TRBJ2-3, is GAGVSQSPSNKVTEKGKDVELRCDPISGHTALYWYRQSLGQGLEFLIYFQGNSAPDKSGLPSDRFSAERTGGSVSTLTIQRTQQEDSAVYLCASSLRGSDTQYFGPGTRLTVL.

V usage is TRBV28 and J usage is TRBJ1-5, with 8 bases lining up with TRBD1. V trimming: 6 bases; J trimming: 1 base; junction bases outside the gene matches: 11. Per germline, CDR1 MDHEN and CDR2 SYDVKM. The CDR3 contains 17 residues. The CDR3 DNA is TGTGCCAGCAGCATTATTACAGGGGGTGAAAGCAATCAGCCCCAGCATTTT. This codes for CASSIITGGESNQPQHF.

In DNA form, the CDR3 reads TGTGCCAGCAGTCGAGGCGGGGACACAGATACGCAGTATTTT. Translated, it gives CASSRGGDTDTQYF. J is TRBJ2-3 and V is TRBV7-6, with D possibly matching TRBD2 (6 bases). Germline V gene lookup returns CDR1 SGHVS and CDR2 FNYEAQ. V was cut by 6 bases and J by 2 bases, with 12 bases left in between. There are 14 residues in the CDR3.

As concerns this clone: The junction does not match germline at one end; this may be a read error. The rearrangement links TRBV15 to TRBJ2-7, with 8 bases identical to TRBD1. The germline V gene has CDR1 LNHNV and CDR2 YYDKDF (reference sequence). This CDR3 has 16 residues. The CDR3: CATSRDFRDRSSEQYF. CDR3 nucleotides: TGTGCCACCAGCAGAGATTTCCGGGACAGGTCCTCCGAGCAGTACTTC.

This clone has just a few counts. The genes are TRBV6-5 and TRBJ2-1, with TRBD2 matching over 8 bases. CDR3 length: 15 residues. With 6 bases clipped from V and 0 bases from J, the junction kept 4 bases outside the gene matches. The V gene's germline CDR1 is MNHEY and CDR2 SVGAGI. CDR3 amino acids: CASRSSGSSYNEQFF. CDR3 sequence (DNA): TGTGCCAGCAGGTCCAGCGGGAGCTCCTACAATGAGCAGTTCTTC.

This clone was seen more than once but under ten times. CDR3 residues: CASSPGTSVRDEQFF. CDR3 bases: TGTGCCAGCAGCCCCGGGACTAGCGTTAGGGATGAGCAGTTCTTC. The V call is TRBV6-6, the J call TRBJ2-1, with 10 nucleotides matching TRBD2. The germline V gene has CDR1 MNHNY and CDR2 SVGAGI (reference sequence). This CDR3 has 15 amino acids. V shed 6 bases and J 8 bases; nucleotides not matched to a gene: 10.